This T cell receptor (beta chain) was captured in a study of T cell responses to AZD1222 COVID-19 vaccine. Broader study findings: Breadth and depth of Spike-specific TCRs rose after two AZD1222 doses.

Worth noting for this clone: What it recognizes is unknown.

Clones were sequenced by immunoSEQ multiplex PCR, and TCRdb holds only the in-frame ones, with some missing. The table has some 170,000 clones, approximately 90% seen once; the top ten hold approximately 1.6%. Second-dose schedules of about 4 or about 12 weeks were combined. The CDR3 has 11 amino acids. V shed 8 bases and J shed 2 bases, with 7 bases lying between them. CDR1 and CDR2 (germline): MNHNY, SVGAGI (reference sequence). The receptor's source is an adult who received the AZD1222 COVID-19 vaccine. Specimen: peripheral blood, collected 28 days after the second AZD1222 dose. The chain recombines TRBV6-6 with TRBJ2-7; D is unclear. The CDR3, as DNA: TGTGCCAGCTCCAGTCCCTACGAGCAGTACTTC. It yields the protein CASSSPYEQYF.